The present entry profiles one T cell receptor (beta chain) with its context. The antigen is not known. This record belongs to a study of T cells in localized non-small cell lung cancer. Findings and limits, study-wide: A median of roughly 50 of the top 100 tumor clones appeared in adjacent lung, which was paired and uninvolved. T cell clonality was highest in uninvolved adjacent lung, above tumor. Longer overall survival was linked to higher blood T cell density. Only one tumor region was sequenced, so heterogeneity remains possible.

The data were produced by immunoSEQ multiplex PCR, yet TCRdb's version contains in-frame clones alone and is incomplete. This repertoire shows 75,000 to 85,000 clones, around 84% found once; its top ten account for more than 9%. The CDR3 is made up of 13 amino acids. The ends were cut back, 3 bases at V and 11 bases at J, with 14 bases in the middle. CDR1 and CDR2 from the germline V gene are MDHEN and SYDVKM. J is TRBJ2-1 and V is TRBV28; D unresolved. This clonotype was obtained from a female donor older than 55 with stage I lung adenocarcinoma. This material consisted of peripheral blood, taken before any cancer treatment. The CDR3 loop is CASSFQVAPKQFF. The DNA for the CDR3 is TGTGCCAGCAGTTTCCAGGTAGCCCCAAAGCAGTTCTTC.